A single T cell receptor beta chain is shown here with its context. Its antigen is undetermined. Axillary draining lymph nodes of breast cancer patients supplied the node samples. V dropped 6 bases and J dropped 5; count of bases not matched to a gene: 7. This CDR3 is built from 13 residues. The germline V gene has CDR1 DFQATT and CDR2 SNEGSKA (reference sequence). Each CDR3 protein is one row after TCRdb ran MiXCR on the multiplex PCR reads. Here the sample spans fewer than 85,000 distinct CDR3 sequences, roughly 19% being singletons. This sample stems from a study of breast tumors, draining lymph nodes, adjacent tissues. Study results and caveats: Most tumor T cells seemingly derive from lymph node, then expand in tumor. That most tumor T cells come from lymph nodes remained unproven. Tumor repertoires ranked between lymph nodes and nontumor tissue in diversity, with V and J gene preferences.

Sequencing was carried out using axillary lymph node tissue. This receptor was taken from a female donor with breast cancer. Some clones in this sample may be carry-over from other donors' samples. This chain connects TRBV20-1 to TRBJ1-1; 9 nucleotides match TRBD1. CDR3 residues: CSALQGAGTEAFF. Written as DNA, the CDR3 is TGCAGTGCGCTACAGGGGGCAGGGACTGAAGCTTTCTTT.